The text below deals with one T cell receptor (beta chain). The antigen remains unidentified. The data derive from a study of cytomegalovirus exposure and HLA in healthy donors. The study, taken as a whole, reports: The study put under 200 TCR beta chains on its list as cytomegalovirus-associated. An analysis done earlier found most TCR beta V segments productive about 90% or about 30% of the time. Specific recognition of CMV antigens was confirmed in vitro for a few chains (all CMV-associated).

PCR amplification relied on 60 Vbeta primers (plus 13 Jbeta primers). The assay was immunoSEQ multiplex PCR, and TCRdb's table has in-frame clones only and misses some. This table has around 140,000 clones, 75% to 85% appearing once. The CDR3 totals 14 residues. Germline CDR1 reads MNHEY; CDR2 reads SMNVEV (reference sequence). Trimming at V came to 6 bases and at J to 4 bases, leaving 7 bases not matched to a gene. The TCR comes from a man aged 35-49 years in good health and CMV-seronegative. V usage is TRBV27 and J usage is TRBJ2-7, with TRBD1 identical over 9 bases. Sequenced input: PBMCs. CDR3: CASRITGGAYEQYF. The CDR3 DNA is TGTGCCAGCAGAATCACAGGGGGCGCATACGAGCAGTACTTC.